What follows are 11 T cell receptor beta chains derived from one specimen sequenced in a study of blood T cell repertoires in COVID-19. Sequencing was performed with immunoSEQ multiplex PCR; in TCRdb, only in-frame clones are kept and a portion is missing. The sample holds approximately 100,000 clones; about three quarters are singletons and the top ten take around 6.3%. Sequences were obtained from peripheral blood. The source of these receptors is a man older than 75 with acute or convalescent COVID-19.

The chain couples TRBV11-2 to TRBJ2-2, with 10 bases matching TRBD1. CDR1 SGHAT and CDR2 FQNNGV come from the germline V gene. The CDR3 loop spans 15 amino acids. Unmatched junction bases numbered 3, after V lost 4 bases and J lost 4 bases. CDR3 DNA: TGTGCCAGCAGCTGGGACAGGGGAAGCACCGGGGAGCTGTTTTTT. This translates into CASSWDRGSTGELFF. The entire variable domain, with the rest obtained from reference TRBV11-2 and TRBJ2-2, is as follows: EAGVAQSPRYKIIEKRQSVAFWCNPISGHATLYWYQQILGQGPKLLIQFQNNGVVDDSQLPKDRFSAERLKGVDSTLKIQPAKLEDSAVYLCASSWDRGSTGELFFGEGSRLTVL.

This chain links TRBV28 with TRBJ1-2; no reliable D call. The CDR3 totals 12 residues. Germline CDR1 is MDHEN and CDR2 is SYDVKM. V lost 7 bases and J 4 bases, leaving 10 bases between the germline ends. CDR3 bases: TGTGCCAGCATGACCGGCGGCTATGGCTACACCTTC. Translation: CASMTGGYGYTF.

The gene calls are TRBV28 and TRBJ1-4; TRBD1 aligns across 7 bases. From germline, CDR1 is MDHEN and CDR2 SYDVKM. Losses at the gene ends were 6 bases for V and 8 bases for J; bases not matched to a gene: 9. The CDR3 extends over 14 amino acids. The CDR3, as DNA: TGTGCCAGCAGGACGGGACAGTCGAGGGAAAAACTGTTTTTT. Its protein product is CASRTGQSREKLFF. Variable domain in full (rest from reference TRBV28 and TRBJ1-4): DVKVTQSSRYLVKRTGEKVFLECVQDMDHENMFWYRQDPGLGLRLIYFSYDVKMKEKGDIPEGYSVSREKKERFSLILESASTNQTSMYLCASRTGQSREKLFFGSGTQLSVL.

This chain links TRBV9 with TRBJ2-7; D gene unclear. This CDR3 has 15 amino acids. Germline V lookup: CDR1 SGDLS, CDR2 YYNGEE. Trimming took 3 bases from V and 0 from J, leaving 13 bases between them. CDR3 region: CASSASVETSYEQYF. CDR3 bases: TGTGCCAGCAGCGCCTCCGTGGAGACCTCCTACGAGCAGTACTTC.

The chain carries TRBV4-3 and TRBJ2-5; no clear D gene. The CDR3 has 16 residues. CDR1 is LGHNA and CDR2 is YSLEER in the germline V gene. V lost 2 bases, J lost 3 bases, and 16 bases lay in between. The CDR3 DNA reads TGCGCCAGCAGCCAATCCGAGCGCGCCCGGGAAGAGACCCAGTACTTC. Its protein is CASSQSERAREETQYF.

The rearrangement links TRBV12-3 or TRBV12-4 to TRBJ2-7; TRBD1 matches at 9 bases. The junction had 7 bases not matched to a gene; V was cut back by 7 bases and J by 6 bases. The CDR3 has 13 amino acids. The chain's CDR3 is CASKRDRVPEQYF. DNA for the CDR3: TGTGCCAGCAAGCGGGACAGGGTCCCCGAGCAGTACTTC.

The chain couples TRBV5-4 to TRBJ1-1; tentative D call: TRBD1 (6 bases). From germline, CDR1 is SGHNT and CDR2 YYREEE (reference sequence). This CDR3 region has 12 residues. Trimming cost V 4 bases and J 5 bases, with 9 bases left between them. This CDR3 reads CASSRGYTEAFF. The CDR3 DNA follows: TGTGCCAGCAGCAGGGGGTATACTGAAGCTTTCTTT.

The V call is TRBV11-2, the J call TRBJ2-3; D unclear. The CDR3 sequence is 15 residues long. Trimming cost V 0 bases and J 8 bases, with 15 bases left between them. Germline CDR1 and CDR2: SGHAT and FQNNGV. The CDR3 region has the DNA TGTGCCAGCAGCTTAGACCCCTCATTTGGCTCTACGCAGTATTTT. This codes for CASSLDPSFGSTQYF.

The rearrangement joins TRBV9 to TRBJ1-2; 7 bases line up with TRBD1. V dropped 4 bases and J dropped 4; count of bases not matched to a gene: 7. The germline V gene has CDR1 SGDLS and CDR2 YYNGEE. CDR3 length: 14 residues. The CDR3 nucleotides are TGTGCCAGCAGCCAATGGACAGGCCCCTATGGCTACACCTTC. Translation gives CASSQWTGPYGYTF. Using reference TRBV9 and TRBJ1-2 for the parts outside the CDR3, the full variable domain is DSGVTQTPKHLITATGQRVTLRCSPRSGDLSVYWYQQSLDQGLQFLIQYYNGEERAKGNILERFSAQQFPDLHSELNLSSLELGDSALYFCASSQWTGPYGYTFGSGTRLTVV.

The V and J genes are TRBV6-1 and TRBJ1-3; TRBD1 aligns across 7 bases. Looked up from germline, CDR1 is MNHNS and CDR2 is SASEGT. This CDR3 is built from 16 residues. The V and J ends lost 1 base and 4 bases, in that order; junction bases with no gene match: 7. CDR3 residues: CASSEEKTGRGNTIYF. In nucleotides, the CDR3 is TGTGCCAGCAGTGAAGAGAAGACAGGGCGGGGAAACACCATATATTTT.

This clone has a count of ten or more. The chain employs TRBV18 and TRBJ2-3; 7 nucleotides align to TRBD2. This CDR3 has 14 amino acids. The trim removed 6 bases at V and 4 bases at J, leaving 7 bases unmatched. Germline CDR1 KGHSH, CDR2 LQKENI. The chain's CDR3 is CASSWREFADTQYF. The CDR3 nucleotides read TGTGCCAGCTCTTGGCGGGAGTTCGCAGATACGCAGTATTTT.